This T cell receptor (beta chain) is drawn from a study of T-cell reconstitution after alpha-beta-depleted transplantation in children. It was with unique molecular identifiers that the TCRbeta library was prepared. Via MiXCR, TCRdb re-called the PCR reads, giving one row per CDR3 protein. The table lists 350,000 to 450,000 distinct CDR3 sequences, roughly 21% of them singletons, with about 3.8% in the top ten. The CDR3 consists of 12 residues. Trimming removed 7 bases at V and 1 base at J, with 8 bases between. Per germline, CDR1 MNHNY and CDR2 SVGAGI (reference sequence). The TCR was taken from a human donor who donated a stem cell graft to a child with acute myeloid leukemia. The sequencing used PBMCs from the stem cell graft donor, collected from the stem cell graft. The rearrangement links TRBV6-6 to TRBJ2-7; no firm D call. The CDR3 DNA follows: TGTGCCAGCACAGAGCAATCCTACGAGCAGTACTTC. Its protein is CASTEQSYEQYF.